A single sample gave rise to the 25 T cell receptor beta chains below, sequenced in a study of Graves' ophthalmopathy and Graves' hyperthyroidism. The TCR beta CDR3 regions underwent amplification from RNA transcripts. HTBI primers primed a first-round RT-PCR, and a second-round multiplex PCR followed. TCRdb re-derived calls from the multiplex PCR reads in MiXCR, one entry per CDR3 protein. The table shows approximately 1.2 million distinct CDR3 sequences, with about 40% occurring only once. Sequencing was performed on peripheral blood or thyroid tissue (not recorded which). These receptors all stem from an adult man with Graves' hyperthyroidism.

This clonotype has a handful of counts. The germline gene is not matched at one end of the junction; a read error may be the cause. The rearrangement uses TRBV5-5 and TRBJ2-7; no definite D call. Per the germline V gene, CDR1 is SGHKS and CDR2 is YYEKEE (reference sequence). This CDR3 comprises 14 residues. The CDR3 DNA reads as TGCGCCAGCAGCCCCCTCACGGACTCCTACGAGCAGTACTTC. Translating gives CASSPLTDSYEQYF. Looking up the rest from reference TRBV5-5 and TRBJ2-7 gives the full variable domain: DAGVTQSPTHLIKTRGQQVTLRCSPISGHKSVSWYQQVLGQGPQFIFQYYEKEERGRGNFPDRFSARQFPNYSSELNVNALLLGDSALYLCASSPLTDSYEQYFGPGTRLTVT.

This clonotype was seen at least ten times. The V and J genes are TRBV28 and TRBJ1-2; D uncertain. CDR3 length: 12 residues. The germline V gene has CDR1 MDHEN and CDR2 SYDVKM. The V gene lost 6 bases and the J gene lost 4 bases, with 9 bases spanning the gap. The CDR3 region has the DNA TGTGCCAGCAGATCGGGGATCTATGGCTACACCTTC. It is translated as CASRSGIYGYTF.

The chain uses TRBV2 and TRBJ1-2; perhaps TRBD1 as D (6 bases). Trimming removed 3 bases at V and 6 bases at J, with 14 bases between. The germline CDR1 and CDR2 sequences are SNHLY and FYNNEI. This CDR3 contains 14 residues. The CDR3 protein is CASSEAGTPHGYTF. The CDR3 DNA sequence: TGTGCCAGCAGTGAGGCCGGGACACCTCATGGCTACACCTTC.

V and J are TRBV10-3 and TRBJ1-1; TRBD1 matches at 10 bases. V gave up 8 bases and J gave up 1 base; unmatched junction bases: 4. This CDR3 contains 14 residues. The germline V gene has CDR1 ENHRY and CDR2 SYGVKD. The CDR3 DNA reads as TGTGCCATCGGAGGGACAGGGGCGAACACTGAAGCTTTCTTT. Translated: CAIGGTGANTEAFF.

The rearrangement uses TRBV6-5 and TRBJ2-7; D not certain. With 5 bases removed from V and 2 bases from J, the gap between germline ends came to 16 bases. The V gene's germline CDR1 is MNHEY and CDR2 SVGAGI. The CDR3 length is 15 residues. The CDR3 protein is CASSNRMTKTYEQYF. The CDR3 DNA reads as TGTGCCAGCAGTAACCGCATGACGAAAACCTACGAGCAGTACTTC.

The chain carries TRBV29-1 and TRBJ1-4, with 11 bases fitting TRBD1. The trim removed 5 bases at V and 2 bases at J, leaving 4 bases unmatched. Germline assignment: CDR1 SQVTM and CDR2 ANQGSEA. The CDR3 is 15 amino acids. For the CDR3, the DNA is TGCAGCGTTTCCGGGACAGGGGGTACTAATGAAAAACTGTTTTTT. It is translated as CSVSGTGGTNEKLFF.

The CDR3 loop is CASSSTLGLQETQYF. CDR3 nucleotides: TGTGCCAGCAGCTCTACCCTTGGGCTTCAAGAGACCCAGTACTTC. The genes are TRBV2 and TRBJ2-5; unclear D gene. V lost 6 bases and J lost 2, with 16 bases in between. This CDR3 comprises 15 residues. In germline, CDR1 is SNHLY, CDR2 FYNNEI.

The chain's CDR3 is CASSRTAGGKYTDTQYF. The CDR3, as DNA: TGTGCCAGTTCCAGGACAGCGGGGGGGAAGTACACAGATACGCAGTATTTT. The chain uses TRBV7-3 and TRBJ2-3; 10 nucleotides align to TRBD2. V dropped 9 bases and J dropped 2; count of bases not matched to a gene: 14. From germline, CDR1 is SGHTA and CDR2 FQGTGA. The CDR3 sequence is 17 residues long. Full variable domain (outside the CDR3, taken from reference TRBV7-3 and TRBJ2-3): GAGVSQTPSNKVTEKGKYVELRCDPISGHTALYWYRQSLGQGPEFLIYFQGTGAADDSGLPNDRFFAVRPEGSVSTLKIQRTERGDSAVYLCASSRTAGGKYTDTQYFGPGTRLTVL.

Ten or more counts support this clonotype. The CDR3 DNA reads as TGTGCCATAAAAGGGTCGAACACCGGGGAGCTGTTTTTT. This sequence encodes CAIKGSNTGELFF. This rearrangement joins TRBV10-3 to TRBJ2-2; D call uncertain. V was clipped by 9 bases and J by 0 bases, with 8 bases between them. Germline assignment: CDR1 ENHRY and CDR2 SYGVKD. This CDR3 has 13 residues.

V gene TRBV6-5 combines with J gene TRBJ1-2; no firm D call. V lost 4 bases to trimming and J lost 6 bases, with 12 bases between them. Looked up from germline, CDR1 is MNHEY and CDR2 is SVGAGI. CDR3 length: 13 amino acids. The CDR3: CASSSGRRHGYTF. In DNA form, the CDR3 reads TGTGCCAGCAGTTCGGGCAGACGGCATGGCTACACCTTC.

In this sample, this clonotype turned up many times. The chain joins TRBV5-1 to TRBJ2-6, with 10 bases that match TRBD1. Germline V lookup: CDR1 SGHRS, CDR2 YFSETQ. Unmatched junction bases numbered 3, after V lost 0 bases and J lost 0 bases. This CDR3 is built from 18 residues. The CDR3 loop is CASSLGDRGRSGANVLTF. CDR3 DNA sequence: TGCGCCAGCAGCTTGGGGGACAGGGGTCGCTCTGGGGCCAACGTCCTGACTTTC.

The rearrangement joins TRBV7-9 to TRBJ1-2, with TRBD1 matching over 12 bases. Germline CDR1 reads SEHNR; CDR2 reads FQNEAQ (reference sequence). Trimming at V came to 11 bases and at J to 8 bases, leaving 12 bases not matched to a gene. The CDR3 is made up of 14 amino acids. The CDR3 coding sequence is TGTGCCTGGAGTGGGGGACAGGGGGCTCAGGGCTACACCTTC. Translation: CAWSGGQGAQGYTF.

This clonotype was found many times. This chain connects TRBV7-9 to TRBJ1-3; tentative D call: TRBD1 (6 bases). The V end lost 1 base, the J end lost 4 bases, and 20 bases lay between the germline ends. CDR1 SEHNR and CDR2 FQNEAQ come from the germline V gene (reference sequence). The CDR3 sequence is 18 residues long. This CDR3 reads CASSLVGVKGGYGNTIYF. CDR3 nucleotide sequence: TGTGCCAGCAGCTTAGTAGGAGTTAAGGGGGGATACGGAAACACCATATATTTT.

V gene TRBV6-1 combines with J gene TRBJ2-5, with TRBD1 as a possible D gene (5 bases). This CDR3 is 13 amino acids long. CDR1 is MNHNS, CDR2 SASEGT, per germline. V dropped 7 bases and J dropped 9 bases, with 18 bases sitting between them. CDR3 sequence reads: CASNSRALEAQYF. CDR3 DNA sequence: TGTGCCAGCAACTCCAGGGCCCTCGAGGCCCAGTACTTC.

This clonotype was recorded many times. The chain carries TRBV7-9 and TRBJ2-7, with D hard to call. Trimming left V 6 bases short and J 3 bases short, with 12 bases between. Germline assignment: CDR1 SEHNR and CDR2 FQNEAQ (reference sequence). This CDR3 region has 13 residues. The CDR3 bases are TGTGCCAGCAGTGGTGCTTCAGACTACGAGCAGTACTTC. It is translated as CASSGASDYEQYF.

The genes are TRBV20-1 and TRBJ1-5; 7 bases align to TRBD1. The CDR3 is made up of 13 amino acids. The V gene's germline CDR1 is DFQATT and CDR2 SNEGSKA (reference sequence). V shed 6 bases, J shed 3 bases, and the junction held 5 bases outside the gene matches. The CDR3 here is CSAEGTVNQPQHF. The CDR3 region has the DNA TGCAGTGCCGAGGGGACAGTCAATCAGCCCCAGCATTTT.

In the case of this clonotype: This may stem from a read error, because a much larger clone lies one nucleotide away. V and J are TRBV10-2 and TRBJ1-2; TRBD1 is a possible D gene (6 bases). CDR3 length equals 12 residues. Per germline, CDR1 WSHSY and CDR2 SAAADI. The CDR3 DNA reads as TGTGCCAGCAGTTACTGGACAGAAGGCTACACCTTC. This codes for CASSYWTEGYTF.

This clonotype showed up just a few times. The chain employs TRBV7-9 and TRBJ2-7, with D perhaps TRBD1 (6 bases). The germline gives CDR1 SEHNR, CDR2 FQNEAQ (reference sequence). The CDR3 sequence is 15 residues long. Trimming removed 5 bases at V and 4 bases at J, with 18 bases between. The CDR3 spells CASSLSLQGRYEQYF. CDR3 DNA: TGTGCCAGCAGCCTCAGCCTGCAGGGGCGATACGAGCAGTACTTC.

This clonotype was counted ten times or more. The chain combines TRBV11-1 with TRBJ2-7; TRBD2 matches 9 bases. J lost 6 bases, V lost 3 bases, and 9 bases had no gene match. Germline V CDR1 and CDR2: SGHAT, FQDESV (reference sequence). CDR3 length: 15 residues. The CDR3 spells CASSLGGRAPTEQYF. The CDR3 DNA reads TGTGCCAGCAGCTTGGGCGGGAGGGCCCCCACCGAGCAGTACTTC. The whole variable domain, filled in from reference TRBV11-1 and TRBJ2-7, reads EAEVAQSPRYKITEKSQAVAFWCDPISGHATLYWYRQILGQGPELLVQFQDESVVDDSQLPKDRFSAERLKGVDSTLKIQPAELGDSAMYLCASSLGGRAPTEQYFGPGTRLTVT.

For this clonotype: Possible read error: a much larger clone is one base away. The V call is TRBV10-3, the J call TRBJ1-6; TRBD1 matches at 8 bases. This CDR3 spans 12 amino acids. The V and J ends lost 6 bases and 11 bases, in that order; junction bases with no gene match: 3. From germline, CDR1 is ENHRY and CDR2 SYGVKD. CDR3 nucleotides: TGTGCCATCAGGGACAGGGAGACACCCCTCCACTTT. The encoded protein is CAIRDRETPLHF.

This clonotype was detected a few times. The chain joins TRBV6-6 to TRBJ2-2, with D tentatively TRBD1 or TRBD2 (6 bases each). Germline CDR1 reads MNHNY; CDR2 reads SVGAGI (reference sequence). V was cut by 2 bases and J by 1 base, with 17 bases left in between. This CDR3 has 18 residues. CDR3 amino acids: CASSYLPPGAKNTGELFF. CDR3 bases: TGTGCCAGCAGTTACCTACCGCCGGGGGCAAAGAACACCGGGGAGCTGTTTTTT.

The chain recombines TRBV6-5 with TRBJ1-1, with 9 bases identical to TRBD1. The CDR3 contains 17 residues. V gave up 5 bases and J gave up 1 base; unmatched junction bases: 11. Germline CDR1 reads MNHEY; CDR2 reads SVGAGI. The CDR3, as DNA: TGTGCCAGCAGTAACAGGGGGCGGGGGGGCCGGAACACTGAAGCTTTCTTT. Its protein product is CASSNRGRGGRNTEAFF.

At least ten counts were recorded for this clonotype. The rearrangement uses TRBV12-3 or TRBV12-4 and TRBJ1-1; 7 bases line up with TRBD1. The CDR3 length is 13 residues. Trimming cost V 6 bases and J 1 base; bases outside gene matches: 2. DNA for the CDR3: TGTGCCAGCAGCCGGACAGGGAACACTGAAGCTTTCTTT. Translating it yields CASSRTGNTEAFF.

This chain connects TRBV5-1 to TRBJ2-7; D remains ambiguous. Germline CDR1 SGHRS, CDR2 YFSETQ. V lost 5 bases to trimming and J lost 5 bases, with 11 bases between them. This CDR3 region has 12 residues. CDR3 in amino acids: CASRIGRDEQYF. As DNA, the CDR3 is TGCGCCAGCAGAATTGGTAGGGACGAGCAGTACTTC.

This clonotype occurred a few times. The chain is built from TRBV30 and TRBJ1-6; maybe TRBD1 (5 bases). Germline V gene data show CDR1 as GTSNPN and CDR2 as SVGIG (reference sequence). This CDR3 has 15 residues. V was shortened by 3 bases and J by 6 bases, with 15 bases between the two germline ends. The CDR3 DNA reads TGTGCCTGGAGGGATCCAGACAGTTCTAATTCACCCCTCCACTTT. Its protein is CAWRDPDSSNSPLHF.